This T cell receptor (beta chain) was obtained from a study of T cell changes during pregnancy in multiple sclerosis (dated by TCRdb to about 2019). Study-wide context: Changes in the T cell repertoire over the course of pregnancy were examined in this study in women with multiple sclerosis.

Points on this clone: Its specific antigen is unknown. No per-base quality is available; no much larger clone lies one base away.

Libraries were constructed by the immunoSEQ multiplex PCR assay. TCRdb stores this immuneACCESS table with in-frame sequences only. Part of the clones is absent; in the studies checked, under half of the shortfall reflects unresolved V genes, and no reason is known for the rest. The table for this sample lists about 60,000 clones; 92% of them were counted only once. Less than 2.5% of the sample rests with the top ten. The TCR was taken from a female donor with multiple sclerosis, enrolled in a pregnancy study. Specimen: peripheral blood, collected in the first trimester of pregnancy.

The bases are TGTGCCAGCACCACACCGGTCGCGGGAGGTGAGCAGTACTTC. The resulting protein is CASTTPVAGGEQYF. The chain links TRBV6-5 with TRBJ2-7; TRBD2 lines up with 8 middle nucleotides. Here V drops 7 bases and J drops 7 bases, and the junction holds 12 bases not matched to any gene. Reading the germline V gene gives CDR1 MNHEY and CDR2 SVGAGI. The CDR3 spans 14 residues, from the cysteine through the phenylalanine. Only CDR3 DNA is held: 42 bases, read in frame from base 1.